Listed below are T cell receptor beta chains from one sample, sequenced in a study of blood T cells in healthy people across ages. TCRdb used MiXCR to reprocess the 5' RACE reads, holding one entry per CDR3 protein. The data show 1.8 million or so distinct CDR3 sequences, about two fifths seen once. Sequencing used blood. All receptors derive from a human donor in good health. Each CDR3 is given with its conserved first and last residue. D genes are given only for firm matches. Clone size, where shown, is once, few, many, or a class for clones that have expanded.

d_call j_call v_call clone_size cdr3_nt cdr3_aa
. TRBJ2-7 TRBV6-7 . TGTGCCAGCAGTCTTTACCGGGCAGGGGAACACGAGCAGTACTTC CASSLYRAGEHEQYF
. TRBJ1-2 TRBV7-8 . TGTGCCAGCAGCTCCCCCGGCCTAGCTTATGGCTACACCTTC CASSSPGLAYGYTF
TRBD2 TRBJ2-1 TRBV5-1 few TGCGCCAGCAGCCCGGGGGAGGGTAGTTTCTACAATGAGCAGTTCTTC CASSPGEGSFYNEQFF
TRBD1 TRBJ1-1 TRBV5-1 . TGCGCCAGCAGCCCGGCGACAGGGCTGAACACTGAAGCTTTCTTT CASSPATGLNTEAFF
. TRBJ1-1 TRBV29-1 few TGCAGCGTTCAGGAGGATGTGAACACTGAAGCTTTCTTT CSVQEDVNTEAFF
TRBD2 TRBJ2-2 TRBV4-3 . TGCGCCAGCAGCGGGAAGCGGGGGTCCAGGGAGCCGTTTTTT CASSGKRGSREPFF
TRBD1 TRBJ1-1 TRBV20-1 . TGCAGTGCTAGAAAGGGGGCGACGGCTGAAGCTTTCTTT CSARKGATAEAFF
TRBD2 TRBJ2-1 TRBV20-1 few TGCAGTGCTACCCAGCGGGGGGGCAGCGATGAGCAGTTCTTC CSATQRGGSDEQFF
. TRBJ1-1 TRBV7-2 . TGTGCCAGCAGCTTGCCAGGGGCGAGGAACACTGAAGCTTTCTTT CASSLPGARNTEAFF
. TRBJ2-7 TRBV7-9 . TGTGCCAGCGGCTTCCAGCCCTACGAGCAGTACTTC CASGFQPYEQYF
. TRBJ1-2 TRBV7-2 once TGTGCCAGCAGCCCAGCGGGGGTTCGCTATGGCTACACCTTC CASSPAGVRYGYTF
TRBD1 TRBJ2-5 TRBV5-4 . TGTGCCAGCAGCAAAGGACAGGGTGAATCACAAGAGACCCAGTACTTC CASSKGQGESQETQYF
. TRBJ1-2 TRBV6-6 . TGTGCCAGCAGTTACTCGATGGTCCAGGGGTACTATGGCTACACCTTC CASSYSMVQGYYGYTF
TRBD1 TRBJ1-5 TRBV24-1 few TGTGCCACCAGTGCCAGGGACAGGGGGGACAATCAGCCCCAGCATTTT CATSARDRGDNQPQHF
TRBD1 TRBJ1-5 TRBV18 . TGTGCCAGCTCACCATTTAGGACAGGGGACTATCAGCCCCAGCATTTT CASSPFRTGDYQPQHF
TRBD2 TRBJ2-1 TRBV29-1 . TGCAGCGTACTTGGGACTAGCGGGGTATACAATGAGCAGTTCTTC CSVLGTSGVYNEQFF
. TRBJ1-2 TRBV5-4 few TGTGCCAGCACCGGACCTAGTGGTGATGGCTACACCTTC CASTGPSGDGYTF
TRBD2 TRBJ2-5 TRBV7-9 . TGTGCCAGCAGCCAGCGGGGGGCCCTCCAAGAGACCCAGTACTTC CASSQRGALQETQYF
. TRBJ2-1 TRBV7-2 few TGTGCCAGCAGCTTTAGTGGGGGGGCCGTTGAGCAGTTCTTC CASSFSGGAVEQFF
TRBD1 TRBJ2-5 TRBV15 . TGTGCCACCAGCAGAGATTCAGGGGGTCATGAGACCCAGTACTTC CATSRDSGGHETQYF
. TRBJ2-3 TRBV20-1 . TGCAGTGCTAGTCCCCCCGTGGTAGATACGCAGTATTTT CSASPPVVDTQYF
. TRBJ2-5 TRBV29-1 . TGCAGCGTTGAAGCGGGAACGCGTGAGTACTTC CSVEAGTREYF
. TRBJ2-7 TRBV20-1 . TGCAGTGCTAGACAAGACAGGGAGGGCTACGAGCAGTACTTC CSARQDREGYEQYF
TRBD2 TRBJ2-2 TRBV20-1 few TGCAGTGCTAGAGTCGTCGGGGGGAGCGGGGAGCTGTTTTTT CSARVVGGSGELFF
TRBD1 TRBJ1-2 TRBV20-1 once TGCAGTGCCAGGGACTACCGGGACAGGGATCTAGGCTATGGCTACACCTTC CSARDYRDRDLGYGYTF
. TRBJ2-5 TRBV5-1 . TGCGCCAGCTCGGCGACGACGGTACAAGAGACCCAGTACTTC CASSATTVQETQYF
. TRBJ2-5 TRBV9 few TGTGCCAGCAGCGTAGTTTTGGGAAGAGAGCAGTACTTC CASSVVLGREQYF
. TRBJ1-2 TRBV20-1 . TGCAGTGCTAGAGTCCAGACAGGCTATGGCTACACCTTC CSARVQTGYGYTF
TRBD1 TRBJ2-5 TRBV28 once TGTGCCAGCAGGGGAGGGACAGGGGAAGAGACCCAGTACTTC CASRGGTGEETQYF
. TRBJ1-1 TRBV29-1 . TGCAGCGGTGACCCACGGGGGACTGAAGCTTTCTTT CSGDPRGTEAFF
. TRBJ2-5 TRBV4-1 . TGCGCCAGCAGCCCACAAAGCAACAGAGAGGAGACCCAGTACTTC CASSPQSNREETQYF
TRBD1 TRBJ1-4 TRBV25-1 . TGTGCCAGCAGGGCGCCCGTCCAGGGGGCGGGCTATGAAAAACTGTTTTTT CASRAPVQGAGYEKLFF
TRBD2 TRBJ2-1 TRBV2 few TGTGCCAGTTACCATGGACTAGCCTACAATGAGCAGTTCTTC CASYHGLAYNEQFF
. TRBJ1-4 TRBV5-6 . TGTGCCAGCGCCGGGACACCAATCCCTAATGAAAAACTGTTTTTT CASAGTPIPNEKLFF
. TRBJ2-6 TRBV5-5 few TGTGCCAGCAGCTTTCGGGCCCAACGAAGCTCTGGGGCCAACGTCCTGACTTTC CASSFRAQRSSGANVLTF
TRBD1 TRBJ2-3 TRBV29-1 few TGCAGCGTTGAAAAAGGACAGGCCTTCCCAGATACGCAGTATTTT CSVEKGQAFPDTQYF
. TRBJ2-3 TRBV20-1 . TGCAGTGCGCTATTTGCCGATACGCAGTATTTT CSALFADTQYF
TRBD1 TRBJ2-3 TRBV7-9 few TGTGCCAGCAGTCCCTGGACAGGGGAGGCAGATACGCAGTATTTT CASSPWTGEADTQYF
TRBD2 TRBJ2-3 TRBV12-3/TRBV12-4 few TGTGCCAGCAGTCCGGGGACTAGCGGGGGCAATACAGATACGCAGTATTTT CASSPGTSGGNTDTQYF
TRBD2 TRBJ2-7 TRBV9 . TGTGCCAGCAGCCCACGGACTAGCAGGGGCGAGCAGTACTTC CASSPRTSRGEQYF
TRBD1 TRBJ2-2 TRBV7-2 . TGTGCCAACAGGGGGCTGCGAACCGGGGAGCTGTTTTTT CANRGLRTGELFF
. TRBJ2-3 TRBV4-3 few TGCGCCAGCAGCCCGGAATGGGCAGATACGCAGTATTTT CASSPEWADTQYF
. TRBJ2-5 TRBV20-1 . TGCAGTGCTAGAGATCCCCGGGGGACGGGGGAGACCCAGTACTTC CSARDPRGTGETQYF
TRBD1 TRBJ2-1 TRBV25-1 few TGTGCCAGCAGTGGACCCGGGACAGGGGGTTTGGGTGAGCAGTTCTTC CASSGPGTGGLGEQFF
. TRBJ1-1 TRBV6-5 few TGTGCCAGCAGTTTGGGATCAGGGGTGAACACTGAAGCTTTCTTT CASSLGSGVNTEAFF
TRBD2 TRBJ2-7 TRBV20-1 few TGCAGTGCTAGAGATTGGACTAGCCGCGACGAGCAGTACTTC CSARDWTSRDEQYF